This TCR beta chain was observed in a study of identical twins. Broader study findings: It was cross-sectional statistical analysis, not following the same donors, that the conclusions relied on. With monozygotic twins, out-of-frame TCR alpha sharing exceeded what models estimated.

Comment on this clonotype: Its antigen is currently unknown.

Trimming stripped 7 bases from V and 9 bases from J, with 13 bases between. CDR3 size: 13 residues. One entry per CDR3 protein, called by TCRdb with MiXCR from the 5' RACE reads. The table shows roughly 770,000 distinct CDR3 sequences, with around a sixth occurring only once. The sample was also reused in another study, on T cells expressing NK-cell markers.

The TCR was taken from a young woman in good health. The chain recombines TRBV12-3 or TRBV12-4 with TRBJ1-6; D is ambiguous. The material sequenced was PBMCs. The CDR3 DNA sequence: TGTGCCAGCACCAAGCGTTCCTTTTCACCCCTCCACTTT. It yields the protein CASTKRSFSPLHF.